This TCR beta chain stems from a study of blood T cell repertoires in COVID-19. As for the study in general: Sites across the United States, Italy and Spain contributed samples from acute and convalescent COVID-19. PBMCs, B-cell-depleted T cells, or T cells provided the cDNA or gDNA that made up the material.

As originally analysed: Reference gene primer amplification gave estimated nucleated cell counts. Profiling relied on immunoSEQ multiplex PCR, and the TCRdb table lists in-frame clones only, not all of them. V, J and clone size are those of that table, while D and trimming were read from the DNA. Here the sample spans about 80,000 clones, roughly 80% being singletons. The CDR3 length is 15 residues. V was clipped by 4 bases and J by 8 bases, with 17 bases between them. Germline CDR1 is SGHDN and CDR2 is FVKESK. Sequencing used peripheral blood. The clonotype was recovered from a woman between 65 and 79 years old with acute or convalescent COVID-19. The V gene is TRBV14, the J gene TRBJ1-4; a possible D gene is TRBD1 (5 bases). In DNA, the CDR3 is TGTGCCAGCAGCCTCCAGAAGGGGCCCTGGGAAAAACTGTTTTTT. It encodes CASSLQKGPWEKLFF.